Here is one TCR beta chain with its context. Its antigen is unknown. This specimen comes from a study of cytomegalovirus exposure and HLA in healthy donors. The study's findings and limits: Fewer N-insertions (relative to the 666-donor mean) were reportedly seen in an Asian-associated ancestry cluster in a later analysis. Judged likely to be a sequencing artifact was a cluster of highly shared sequence variants. The authors later linked a missense DCLRE1C variant to TCR beta V- and J-gene trimming.

CDR3 length: 14 amino acids. Deletions cut 4 bases from V and 3 bases from J, with 14 bases between. Per germline, CDR1 SGHDT and CDR2 YYEEEE. The PCR ran on 60 Vbeta and 13 Jbeta primers. In the source study's methods: A later analysis tallied about 80 million unique TCR beta chains, some 10 million of them shared. The repertoire was sequenced with immunoSEQ multiplex PCR; TCRdb's copy has only in-frame clones and lacks some. Clone size and V and J calls were adopted from that table, with D and trimming inferred from the DNA. The listing records approximately 58,000 clones. This clonotype was obtained from a man aged 25-45 years in good health and CMV-seropositive. The sample consisted of PBMCs. The chain links TRBV5-6 to TRBJ2-7; D not resolved. In nucleotides, the CDR3 is TGTGCCAGCAGCCTGGGAAGGAGTGTCTACGAGCAGTACTTC. Translation gives CASSLGRSVYEQYF. The full variable domain, completed using reference TRBV5-6 and TRBJ2-7, is DAGVTQSPTHLIKTRGQQVTLRCSPKSGHDTVSWYQQALGQGPQFIFQYYEEEERQRGNFPDRFSGHQFPNYSSELNVNALLLGDSALYLCASSLGRSVYEQYFGPGTRLTVT.